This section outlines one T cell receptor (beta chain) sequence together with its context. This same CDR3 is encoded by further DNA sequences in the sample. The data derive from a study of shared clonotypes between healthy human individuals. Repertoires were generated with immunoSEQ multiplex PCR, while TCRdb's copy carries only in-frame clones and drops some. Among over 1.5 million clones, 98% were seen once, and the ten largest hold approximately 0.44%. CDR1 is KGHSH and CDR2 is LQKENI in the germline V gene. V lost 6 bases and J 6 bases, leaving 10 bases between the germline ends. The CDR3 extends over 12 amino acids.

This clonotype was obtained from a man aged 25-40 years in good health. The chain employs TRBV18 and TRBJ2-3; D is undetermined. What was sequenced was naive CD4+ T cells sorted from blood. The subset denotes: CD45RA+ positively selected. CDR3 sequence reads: CASSPILDTQYF. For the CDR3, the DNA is TGTGCCAGCTCCCCTATCCTCGATACGCAGTATTTT.